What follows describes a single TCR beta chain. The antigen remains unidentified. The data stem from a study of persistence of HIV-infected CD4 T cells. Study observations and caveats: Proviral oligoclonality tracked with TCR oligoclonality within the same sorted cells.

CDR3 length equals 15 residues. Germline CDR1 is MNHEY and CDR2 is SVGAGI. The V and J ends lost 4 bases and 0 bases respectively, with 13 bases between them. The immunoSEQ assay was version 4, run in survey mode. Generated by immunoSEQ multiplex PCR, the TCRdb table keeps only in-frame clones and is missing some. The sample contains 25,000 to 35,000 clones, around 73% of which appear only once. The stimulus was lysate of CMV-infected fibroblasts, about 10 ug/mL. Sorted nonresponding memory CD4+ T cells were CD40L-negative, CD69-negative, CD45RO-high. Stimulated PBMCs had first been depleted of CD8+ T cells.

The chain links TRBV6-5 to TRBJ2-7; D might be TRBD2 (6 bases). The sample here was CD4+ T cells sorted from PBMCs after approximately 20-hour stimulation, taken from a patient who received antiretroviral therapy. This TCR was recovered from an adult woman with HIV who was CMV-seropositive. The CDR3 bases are TGTGCCAGCAGTTGGGACTCAACGAGCTCCTACGAGCAGTACTTC. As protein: CASSWDSTSSYEQYF.